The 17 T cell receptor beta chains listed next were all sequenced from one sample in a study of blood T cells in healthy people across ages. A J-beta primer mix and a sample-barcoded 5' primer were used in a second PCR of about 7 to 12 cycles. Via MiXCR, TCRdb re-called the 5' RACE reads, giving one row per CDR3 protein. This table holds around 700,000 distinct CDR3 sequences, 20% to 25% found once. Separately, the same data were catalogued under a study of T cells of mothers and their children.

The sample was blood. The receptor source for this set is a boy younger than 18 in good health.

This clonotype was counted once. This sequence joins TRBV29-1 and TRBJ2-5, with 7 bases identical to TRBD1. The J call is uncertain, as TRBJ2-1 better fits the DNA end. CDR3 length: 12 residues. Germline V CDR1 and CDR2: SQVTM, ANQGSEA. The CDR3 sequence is CSATGAANEQFF. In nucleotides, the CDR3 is TGCAGCGCCACAGGGGCGGCGAATGAGCAGTTCTTC.

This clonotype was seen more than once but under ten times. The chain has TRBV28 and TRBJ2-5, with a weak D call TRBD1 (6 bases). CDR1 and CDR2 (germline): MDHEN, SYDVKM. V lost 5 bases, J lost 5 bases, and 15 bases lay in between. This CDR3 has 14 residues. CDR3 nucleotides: TGTGCCAGCAGTACACAGGGTCTCGGTGAGACCCAGTACTTC. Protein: CASSTQGLGETQYF. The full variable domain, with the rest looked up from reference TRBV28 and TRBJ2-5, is DVKVTQSSRYLVKRTGEKVFLECVQDMDHENMFWYRQDPGLGLRLIYFSYDVKMKEKGDIPEGYSVSREKKERFSLILESASTNQTSMYLCASSTQGLGETQYFGPGTRLLVL.

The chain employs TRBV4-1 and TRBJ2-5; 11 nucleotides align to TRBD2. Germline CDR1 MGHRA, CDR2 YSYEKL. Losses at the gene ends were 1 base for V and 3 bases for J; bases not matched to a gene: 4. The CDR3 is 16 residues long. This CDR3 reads CASSQVAGGPEETQYF. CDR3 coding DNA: TGCGCCAGCAGCCAAGTAGCGGGAGGGCCGGAAGAGACCCAGTACTTC.

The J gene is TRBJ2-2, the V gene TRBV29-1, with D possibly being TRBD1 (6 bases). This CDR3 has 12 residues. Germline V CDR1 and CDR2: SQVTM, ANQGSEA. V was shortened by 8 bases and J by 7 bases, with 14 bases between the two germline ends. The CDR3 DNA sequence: TGCAGCATCCCCTCGGACAGCGGGGAGCTGTTTTTT. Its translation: CSIPSDSGELFF.

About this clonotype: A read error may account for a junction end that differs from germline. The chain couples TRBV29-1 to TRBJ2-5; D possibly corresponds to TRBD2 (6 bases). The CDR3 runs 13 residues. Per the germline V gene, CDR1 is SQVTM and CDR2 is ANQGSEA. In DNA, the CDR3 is TGCAGCTTCCACACCGGGACTTCTAGTACCCAGGACTTC. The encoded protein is CSFHTGTSSTQDF. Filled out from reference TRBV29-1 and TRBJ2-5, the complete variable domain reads SAVISQKPSRDICQRGTSLTIQCQVDSQVTMMFWYRQQPGQSLTLIATANQGSEATYESGFVIDKFPISRPNLTFSTLTVSNMSPEDSSIYLCSFHTGTSSTQDFGPGTRLLVL.

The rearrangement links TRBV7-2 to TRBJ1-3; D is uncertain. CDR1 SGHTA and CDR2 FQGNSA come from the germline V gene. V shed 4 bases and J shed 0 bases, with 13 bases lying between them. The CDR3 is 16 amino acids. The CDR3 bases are TGTGCCAGCAGCTATGGCCCCGTTTCCTCTGGAAACACCATATATTTT. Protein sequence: CASSYGPVSSGNTIYF.

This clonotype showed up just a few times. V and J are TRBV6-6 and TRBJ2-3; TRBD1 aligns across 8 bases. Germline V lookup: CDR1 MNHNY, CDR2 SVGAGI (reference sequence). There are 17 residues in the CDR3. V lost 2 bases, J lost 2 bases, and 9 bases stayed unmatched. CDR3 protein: CASSYPMDRESTDTQYF. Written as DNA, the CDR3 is TGTGCCAGCAGTTACCCGATGGACAGGGAGTCCACAGATACGCAGTATTTT.

CDR3 sequence reads: CASSQGRNSDTQYF. The DNA for the CDR3 is TGCGCCAGCAGCCAAGGACGGAACTCAGATACGCAGTATTTT. The chain couples TRBV4-3 to TRBJ2-3; D is undetermined. Trimming cost V 1 base and J 4 bases, with 9 bases left between them. The CDR3 sequence is 14 residues long. Germline-derived CDR1 and CDR2 are LGHNA and YSLEER.

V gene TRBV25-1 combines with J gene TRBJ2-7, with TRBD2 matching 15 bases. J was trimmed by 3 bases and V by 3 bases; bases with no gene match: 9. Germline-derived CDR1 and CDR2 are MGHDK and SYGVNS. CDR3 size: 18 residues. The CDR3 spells CASSDLGTSGRTIYEQYF. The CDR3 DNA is TGTGCCAGCAGTGACCTAGGGACTAGCGGGAGGACGATCTACGAGCAGTACTTC.

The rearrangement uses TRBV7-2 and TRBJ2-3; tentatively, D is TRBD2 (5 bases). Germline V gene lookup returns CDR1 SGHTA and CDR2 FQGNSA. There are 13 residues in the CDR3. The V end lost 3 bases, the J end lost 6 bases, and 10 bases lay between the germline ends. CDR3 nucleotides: TGTGCCAGCAGCTTTGTCCGAGGGGATACGCAGTATTTT. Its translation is CASSFVRGDTQYF. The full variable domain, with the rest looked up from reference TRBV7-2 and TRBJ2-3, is GAGVSQSPSNKVTEKGKDVELRCDPISGHTALYWYRQSLGQGLEFLIYFQGNSAPDKSGLPSDRFSAERTGGSVSTLTIQRTQQEDSAVYLCASSFVRGDTQYFGPGTRLTVL.

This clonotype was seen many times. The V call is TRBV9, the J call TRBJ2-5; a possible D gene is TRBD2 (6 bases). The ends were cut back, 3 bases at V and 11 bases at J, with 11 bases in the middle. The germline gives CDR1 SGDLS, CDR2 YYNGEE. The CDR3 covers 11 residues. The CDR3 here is CASSAGGEQYF. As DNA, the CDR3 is TGTGCCAGCAGCGCCGGGGGAGAGCAGTACTTC.

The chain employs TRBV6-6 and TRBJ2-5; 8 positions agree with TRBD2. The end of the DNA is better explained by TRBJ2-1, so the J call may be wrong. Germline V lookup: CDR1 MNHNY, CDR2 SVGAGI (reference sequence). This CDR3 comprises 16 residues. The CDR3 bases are TGTGCCAGCTCGAGAGGCAATAGCGGGACATACCATGAGCAGTTCTTC. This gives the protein CASSRGNSGTYHEQFF.

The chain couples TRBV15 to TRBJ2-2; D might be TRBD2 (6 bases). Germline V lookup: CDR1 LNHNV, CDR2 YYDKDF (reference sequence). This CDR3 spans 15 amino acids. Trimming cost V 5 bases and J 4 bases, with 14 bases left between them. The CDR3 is CATSARRVTTGELFF. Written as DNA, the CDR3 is TGTGCCACCAGCGCCCGGAGGGTGACCACCGGGGAGCTGTTTTTT.

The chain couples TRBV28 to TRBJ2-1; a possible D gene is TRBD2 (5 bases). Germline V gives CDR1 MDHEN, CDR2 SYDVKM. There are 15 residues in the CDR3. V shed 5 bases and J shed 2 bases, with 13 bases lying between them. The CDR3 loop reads CASSQAAIPYNEQFF. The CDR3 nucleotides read TGTGCCAGCAGTCAAGCGGCTATACCCTACAATGAGCAGTTCTTC.

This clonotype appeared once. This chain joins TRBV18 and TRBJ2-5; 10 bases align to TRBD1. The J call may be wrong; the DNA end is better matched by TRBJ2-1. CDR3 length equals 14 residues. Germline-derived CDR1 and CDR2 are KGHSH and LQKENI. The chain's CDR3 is CASTWDRGPNEQFF. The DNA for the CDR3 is TGTGCCAGTACCTGGGACAGGGGCCCCAATGAGCAGTTCTTC.

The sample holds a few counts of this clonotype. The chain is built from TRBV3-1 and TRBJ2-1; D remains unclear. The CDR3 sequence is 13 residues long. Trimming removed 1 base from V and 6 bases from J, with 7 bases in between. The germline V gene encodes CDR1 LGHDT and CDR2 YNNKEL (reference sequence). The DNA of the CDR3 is TGTGCCAGCAGCCAAGGACGGATCAATGAGCAGTTCTTC. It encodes CASSQGRINEQFF.

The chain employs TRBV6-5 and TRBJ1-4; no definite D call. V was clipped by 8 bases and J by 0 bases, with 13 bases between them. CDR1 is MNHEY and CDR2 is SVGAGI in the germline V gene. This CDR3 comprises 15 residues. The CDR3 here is CASAPSFATNEKLFF. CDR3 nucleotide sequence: TGTGCCAGCGCGCCGAGCTTTGCAACTAATGAAAAACTGTTTTTT.